This record looks at one T cell receptor beta chain sequence and its context. This sample is part of a study of T cell changes during pregnancy in multiple sclerosis. TCRdb keeps only in-frame clones here, not all; method: immunoSEQ multiplex PCR. The sample has around 99,000 clones; 85% to 95% are singletons. Germline loops: CDR1 SGHNT, CDR2 YYREEE (reference sequence). Trimming cost V 2 bases and J 1 base, with 3 bases left between them. CDR3 length: 12 residues. V usage is TRBV5-4 and J usage is TRBJ1-1; D gene unclear. This receptor was identified in a female donor in good health, enrolled as a control in a pregnancy study. Specimen: peripheral blood, collected in the third trimester of pregnancy. In nucleotides, the CDR3 is TGTGCCAGCAGCTTCAGGAACACTGAAGCTTTCTTT. Translation: CASSFRNTEAFF.